The clone carrying this T cell receptor beta chain was observed a few times. The sample is drawn from a study of response to subunit inactivated influenza vaccine. TCRdb analysed the RT-PCR reads with MiXCR anew, one entry per CDR3 protein. The table includes 750,000 to 850,000 distinct CDR3 sequences, 15% to 20% detected once. The CDR3 sequence is 11 residues long. Germline V lookup: CDR1 GTSNPN, CDR2 SVGIG (reference sequence). The V end was cut by 5 bases, the J end by 2 bases, with 7 bases between. The rearrangement uses TRBV30 and TRBJ2-7; D not resolved. The receptor comes from a man aged 50-59 years who received an inactivated influenza vaccine. The sequenced sample was PBMCs from blood, obtained about 5 days after vaccination. CDR3 DNA sequence: TGTGCCTGGGGCAGTCCCTACGAGCAGTACTTC. Translating gives CAWGSPYEQYF.